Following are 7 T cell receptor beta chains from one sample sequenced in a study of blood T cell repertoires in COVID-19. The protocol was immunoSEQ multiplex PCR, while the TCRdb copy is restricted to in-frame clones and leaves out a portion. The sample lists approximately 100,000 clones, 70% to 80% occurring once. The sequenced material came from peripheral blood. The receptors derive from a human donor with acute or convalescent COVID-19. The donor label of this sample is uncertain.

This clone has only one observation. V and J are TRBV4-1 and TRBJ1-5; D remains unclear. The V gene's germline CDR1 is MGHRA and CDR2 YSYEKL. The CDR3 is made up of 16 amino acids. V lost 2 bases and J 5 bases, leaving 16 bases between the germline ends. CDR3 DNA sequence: TGCGCCAGCAGCCAATTTAGCGGTGGTAGGGATCAGCCCCAGCATTTT. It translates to CASSQFSGGRDQPQHF.

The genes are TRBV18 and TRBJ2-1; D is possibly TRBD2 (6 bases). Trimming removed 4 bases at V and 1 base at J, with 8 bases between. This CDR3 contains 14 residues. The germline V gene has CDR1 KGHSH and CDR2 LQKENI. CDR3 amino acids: CASSREVSYNEQFF. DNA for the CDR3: TGTGCCAGCTCACGGGAGGTTTCCTACAATGAGCAGTTCTTC.

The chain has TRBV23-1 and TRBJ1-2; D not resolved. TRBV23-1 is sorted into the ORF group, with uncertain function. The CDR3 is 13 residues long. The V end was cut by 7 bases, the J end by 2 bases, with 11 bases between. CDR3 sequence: CASKLLGNYGYTF. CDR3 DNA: TGCGCCAGCAAGTTGCTCGGGAACTATGGCTACACCTTC.

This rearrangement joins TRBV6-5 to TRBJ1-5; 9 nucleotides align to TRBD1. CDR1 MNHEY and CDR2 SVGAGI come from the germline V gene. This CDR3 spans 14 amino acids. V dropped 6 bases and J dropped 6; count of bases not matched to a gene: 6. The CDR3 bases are TGTGCCAGCAGACGGGACAGGGAACCTCAGCCCCAGCATTTT. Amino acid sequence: CASRRDREPQPQHF.

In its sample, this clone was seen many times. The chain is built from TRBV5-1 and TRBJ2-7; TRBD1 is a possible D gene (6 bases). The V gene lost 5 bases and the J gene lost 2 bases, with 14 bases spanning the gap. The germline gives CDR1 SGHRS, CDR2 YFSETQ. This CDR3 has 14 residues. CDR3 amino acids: CASRPRTATYEQYF. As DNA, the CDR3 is TGCGCCAGCAGACCTAGGACAGCGACCTACGAGCAGTACTTC. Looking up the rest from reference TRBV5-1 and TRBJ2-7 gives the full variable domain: KAGVTQTPRYLIKTRGQQVTLSCSPISGHRSVSWYQQTPGQGLQFLFEYFSETQRNKGNFPGRFSGRQFSNSRSEMNVSTLELGDSALYLCASRPRTATYEQYFGPGTRLTVT.

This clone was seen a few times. Here the CDR3 reads CASSSNDLRTEAFF. CDR3 nucleotides: TGCGCCAGCAGCTCGAACGATCTACGGACTGAAGCTTTCTTT. The gene calls are TRBV5-1 and TRBJ1-1; D remains ambiguous. The V end lost 3 bases, the J end lost 5 bases, and 14 bases lay between the germline ends. This CDR3 is built from 14 residues. Germline values: CDR1 SGHRS, CDR2 YFSETQ.

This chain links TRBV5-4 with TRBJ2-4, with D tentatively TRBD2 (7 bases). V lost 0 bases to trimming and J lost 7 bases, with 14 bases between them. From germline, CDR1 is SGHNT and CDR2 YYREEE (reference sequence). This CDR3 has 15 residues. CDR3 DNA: TGTGCCAGCAGCTTGGCGGGGGGCGGGCAGAACATTCAGTACTTC. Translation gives CASSLAGGGQNIQYF.